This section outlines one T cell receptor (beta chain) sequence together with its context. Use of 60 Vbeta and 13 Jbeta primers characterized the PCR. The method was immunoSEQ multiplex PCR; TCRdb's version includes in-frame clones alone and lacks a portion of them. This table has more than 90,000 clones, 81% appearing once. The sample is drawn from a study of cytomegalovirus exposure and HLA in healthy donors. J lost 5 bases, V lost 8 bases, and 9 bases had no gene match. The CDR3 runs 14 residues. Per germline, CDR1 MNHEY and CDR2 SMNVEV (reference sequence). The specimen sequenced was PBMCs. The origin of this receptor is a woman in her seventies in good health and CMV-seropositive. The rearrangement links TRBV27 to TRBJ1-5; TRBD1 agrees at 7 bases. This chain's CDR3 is CASWTIRGDQPQHF. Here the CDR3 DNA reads TGTGCCAGCTGGACAATCAGGGGGGATCAGCCCCAGCATTTT.